The present entry profiles one TCR beta chain with its context. Its target is unknown. The CDR3 contains 17 residues. Per germline, CDR1 SGHRS and CDR2 YFSETQ. Germline trimming cut 3 bases from V and 3 bases from J; bases unmatched to any gene: 15. This record comes from a study of T cells in localized non-small cell lung cancer. Study observations and caveats: Uninvolved adjacent lung had more T cell clonality than any other tissue, topping tumor. With higher T cell density in blood came longer overall survival. Adjacent lung exhibited a median of 57 among the 100 most abundant tumor clones.

Some clones are missing from TCRdb's copy, which holds only in-frame ones; the method was immunoSEQ multiplex PCR. Among around 3,500 clones listed, approximately 25% were seen once. This chain links TRBV5-1 with TRBJ2-7; 7 nucleotides line up with TRBD1. This TCR was sampled from a woman aged 40 to 75 with stage I lung adenocarcinoma. Specimen: lung tumor tissue, collected before any cancer treatment. The CDR3 reads CASSSDLLAGGSYEQYF. The CDR3 region has the DNA TGCGCCAGCAGCTCGGACCTCCTGGCAGGGGGTAGCTACGAGCAGTACTTC.